This TCR beta chain was recorded in a study of blood T cells in healthy people across ages. Looking at the study overall: Through template switching, about one barcoded beta molecule was captured per two T cells, as measured in model experiments. The study, taken as a whole, reports: A strong correlation was seen between TCR beta diversity and naive T cell percentage.

A J-beta primer mix and a sample-barcoded 5' primer were used in a second PCR of about 7 to 12 cycles. A single record per CDR3 protein comes from TCRdb applying MiXCR to the 5' RACE reads. The data show roughly 1.9 million distinct CDR3 sequences, more than 35% seen once. As for this clonotype: Its antigen is as yet unknown. At one end the junction does not follow the germline gene, possibly because of a read error.

This receptor was identified in a human donor in good health. The sample taken for sequencing was blood.

Here the CDR3 DNA reads TGTGCCAACAGTTTCAAGAGGACTAGCGGACCAGATACGCAGTATTTT. It encodes CANSFKRTSGPDTQYF. The chain is built from TRBV12-3 or TRBV12-4 and TRBJ2-3; 10 nucleotides align to TRBD2. The CDR3 loop spans 16 amino acids.